Included here is one T cell receptor (beta chain) sequence, with context. Trimming removed 4 bases from V and 5 bases from J; junction bases left unmatched: 6. This CDR3 has 15 residues. Germline V gene lookup returns CDR1 MDHEN and CDR2 SYDVKM. This entry is derived from a study of blood T cell repertoires in COVID-19. Study-wide background: PBMCs, B-cell-depleted T cells, or T cells provided the cDNA or gDNA that made up the material.

TCRdb's table, derived via immunoSEQ multiplex PCR, lists solely in-frame clones and lacks some. This table has 60,000 to 85,000 clones, 75% to 85% appearing once. Sequencing input: peripheral blood. V usage is TRBV28 and J usage is TRBJ2-2, with 8 bases lining up with TRBD1. The TCR was taken from a man between 65 and 79 years old who had recovered from COVID-19. Here the CDR3 DNA reads TGTGCCAGCAGTTCCTGGACAGGGAGAACCGGGGAGCTGTTTTTT. Translating it yields CASSSWTGRTGELFF.